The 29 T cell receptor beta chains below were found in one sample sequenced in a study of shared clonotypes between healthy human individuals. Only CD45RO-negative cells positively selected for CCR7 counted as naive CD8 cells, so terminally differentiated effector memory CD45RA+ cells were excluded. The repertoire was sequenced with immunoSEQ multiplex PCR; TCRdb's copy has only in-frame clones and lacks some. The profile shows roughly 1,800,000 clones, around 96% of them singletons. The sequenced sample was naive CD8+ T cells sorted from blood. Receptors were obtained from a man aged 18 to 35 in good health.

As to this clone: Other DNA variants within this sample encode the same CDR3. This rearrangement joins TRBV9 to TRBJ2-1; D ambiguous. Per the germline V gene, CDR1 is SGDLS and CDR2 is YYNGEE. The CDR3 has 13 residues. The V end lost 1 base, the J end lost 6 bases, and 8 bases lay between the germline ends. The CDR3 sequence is CASSVTDLNEQFF. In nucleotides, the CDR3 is TGTGCCAGCAGCGTAACGGACCTCAATGAGCAGTTCTTC.

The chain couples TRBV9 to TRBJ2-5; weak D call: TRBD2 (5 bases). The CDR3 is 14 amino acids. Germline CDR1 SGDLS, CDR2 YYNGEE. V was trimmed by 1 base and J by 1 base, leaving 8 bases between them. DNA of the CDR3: TGTGCCAGCAGCGTAACGGGATTCCAAGAGACCCAGTACTTC. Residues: CASSVTGFQETQYF. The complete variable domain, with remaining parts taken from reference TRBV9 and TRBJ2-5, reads DSGVTQTPKHLITATGQRVTLRCSPRSGDLSVYWYQQSLDQGLQFLIQYYNGEERAKGNILERFSAQQFPDLHSELNLSSLELGDSALYFCASSVTGFQETQYFGPGTRLLVL.

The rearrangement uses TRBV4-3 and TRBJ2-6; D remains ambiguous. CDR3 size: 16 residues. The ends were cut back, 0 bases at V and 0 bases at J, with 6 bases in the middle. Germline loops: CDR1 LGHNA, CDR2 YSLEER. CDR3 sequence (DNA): TGCGCCAGCAGCCAAGATTATAGCTCTGGGGCCAACGTCCTGACTTTC. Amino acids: CASSQDYSSGANVLTF.

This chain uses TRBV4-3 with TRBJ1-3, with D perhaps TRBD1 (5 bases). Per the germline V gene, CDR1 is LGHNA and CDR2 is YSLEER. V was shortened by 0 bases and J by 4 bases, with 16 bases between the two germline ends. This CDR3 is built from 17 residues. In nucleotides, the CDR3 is TGCGCCAGCAGCCAAGATAGTCCAGGGACGGTGGGAAACACCATATATTTT. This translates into CASSQDSPGTVGNTIYF.

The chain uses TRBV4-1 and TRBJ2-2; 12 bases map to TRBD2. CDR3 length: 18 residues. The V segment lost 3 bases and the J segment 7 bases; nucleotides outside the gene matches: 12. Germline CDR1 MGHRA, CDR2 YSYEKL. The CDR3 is CASSQSPSGRALGGELFF. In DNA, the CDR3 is TGCGCCAGCAGCCAGTCGCCTAGCGGGAGGGCCCTCGGCGGGGAGCTGTTTTTT.

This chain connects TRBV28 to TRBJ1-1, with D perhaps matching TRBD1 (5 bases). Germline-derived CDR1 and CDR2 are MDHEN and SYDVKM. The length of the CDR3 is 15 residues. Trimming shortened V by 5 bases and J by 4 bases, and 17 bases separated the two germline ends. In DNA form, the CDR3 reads TGTGCCAGCAGTCAGCCCAGGGAAGGGAGCACTGAAGCTTTCTTT. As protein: CASSQPREGSTEAFF.

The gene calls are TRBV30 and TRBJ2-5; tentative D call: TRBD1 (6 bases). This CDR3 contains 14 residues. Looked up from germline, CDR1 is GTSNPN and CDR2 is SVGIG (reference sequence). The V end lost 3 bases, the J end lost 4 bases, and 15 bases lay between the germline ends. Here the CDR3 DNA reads TGTGCCTGGAGCCTAGGGGGTTTAGGAGAGACCCAGTACTTC. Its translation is CAWSLGGLGETQYF.

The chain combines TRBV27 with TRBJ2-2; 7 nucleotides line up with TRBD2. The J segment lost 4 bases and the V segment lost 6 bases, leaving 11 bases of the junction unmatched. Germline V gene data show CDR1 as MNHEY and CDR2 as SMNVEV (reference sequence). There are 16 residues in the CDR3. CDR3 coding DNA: TGTGCCAGCAGCCCCTCGGCGGGAGATATCACCGGGGAGCTGTTTTTT. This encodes CASSPSAGDITGELFF.

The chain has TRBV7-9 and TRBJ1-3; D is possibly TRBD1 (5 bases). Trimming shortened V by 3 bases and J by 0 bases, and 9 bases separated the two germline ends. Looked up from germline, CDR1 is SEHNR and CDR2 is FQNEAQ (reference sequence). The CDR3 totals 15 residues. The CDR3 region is CASSLWDGSGNTIYF. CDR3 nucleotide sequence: TGTGCCAGCAGCTTGTGGGACGGCTCTGGAAACACCATATATTTT.

CDR3 loop: CAWSSSGSSYEQYF. CDR3 DNA: TGTGCCTGGAGCTCTAGCGGGAGTTCCTACGAGCAGTACTTC. The chain uses TRBV30 and TRBJ2-7, with 10 bases matching TRBD2. Germline V gene lookup returns CDR1 GTSNPN and CDR2 SVGIG (reference sequence). V shed 3 bases and J 1 base; nucleotides not matched to a gene: 3. CDR3 length: 14 amino acids.

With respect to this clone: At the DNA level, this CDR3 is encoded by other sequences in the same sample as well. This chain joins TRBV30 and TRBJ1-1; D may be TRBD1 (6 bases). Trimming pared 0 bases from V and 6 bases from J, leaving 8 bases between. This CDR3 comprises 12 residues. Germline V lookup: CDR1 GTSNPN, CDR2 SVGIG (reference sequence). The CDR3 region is CAWSVGQPEAFF. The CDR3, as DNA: TGTGCCTGGAGTGTAGGACAGCCTGAAGCTTTCTTT.

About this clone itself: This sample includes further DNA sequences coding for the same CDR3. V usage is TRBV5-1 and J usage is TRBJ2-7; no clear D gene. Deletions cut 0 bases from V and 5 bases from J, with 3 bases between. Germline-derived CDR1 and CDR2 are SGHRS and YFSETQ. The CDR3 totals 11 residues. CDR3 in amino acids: CASSLGHEQYF. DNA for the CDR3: TGCGCCAGCAGCTTGGGACACGAGCAGTACTTC.

CDR3 loop: CASSLGTRFYEQYF. For the CDR3, the DNA is TGTGCCAGCAGCTTGGGGACACGCTTCTACGAGCAGTACTTC. This sequence joins TRBV7-2 and TRBJ2-7, with D perhaps TRBD1 (6 bases). V was pared by 3 bases and J by 3 bases, with 12 bases between. The CDR3 loop spans 14 amino acids. The V gene's germline CDR1 is SGHTA and CDR2 FQGNSA.

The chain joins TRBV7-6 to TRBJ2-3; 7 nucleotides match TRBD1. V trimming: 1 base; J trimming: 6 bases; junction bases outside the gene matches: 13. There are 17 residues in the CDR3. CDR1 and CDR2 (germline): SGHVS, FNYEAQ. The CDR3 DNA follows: TGTGCCAGCAGCTTAGACGCTCCTAGCAGGGGGTACGATACGCAGTATTTT. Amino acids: CASSLDAPSRGYDTQYF.

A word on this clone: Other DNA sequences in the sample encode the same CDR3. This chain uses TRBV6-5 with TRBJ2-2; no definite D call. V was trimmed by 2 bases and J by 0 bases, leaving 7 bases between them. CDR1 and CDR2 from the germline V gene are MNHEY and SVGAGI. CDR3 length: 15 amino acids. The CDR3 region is CASSYGTTNTGELFF. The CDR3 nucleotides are TGTGCCAGCAGTTACGGCACGACGAACACCGGGGAGCTGTTTTTT.

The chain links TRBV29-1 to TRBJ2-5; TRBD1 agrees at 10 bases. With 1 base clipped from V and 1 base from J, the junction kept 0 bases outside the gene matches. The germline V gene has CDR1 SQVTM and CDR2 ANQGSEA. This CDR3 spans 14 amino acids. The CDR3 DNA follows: TGCAGCGTTGAAGGGACAGGGGGCCAAGAGACCCAGTACTTC. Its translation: CSVEGTGGQETQYF.

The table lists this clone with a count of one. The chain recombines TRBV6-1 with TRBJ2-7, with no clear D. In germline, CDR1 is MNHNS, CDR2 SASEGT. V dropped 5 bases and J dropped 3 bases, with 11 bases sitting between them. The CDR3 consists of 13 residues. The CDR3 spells CASSHPVIYEQYF. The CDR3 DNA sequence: TGTGCCAGCAGTCATCCCGTGATCTACGAGCAGTACTTC.

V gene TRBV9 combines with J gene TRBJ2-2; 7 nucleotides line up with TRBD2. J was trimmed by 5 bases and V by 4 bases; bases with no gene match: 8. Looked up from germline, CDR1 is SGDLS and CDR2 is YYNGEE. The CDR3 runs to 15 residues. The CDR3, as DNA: TGTGCCAGCAGCCCGGGACCCGGGGGGACCGGGGAGCTGTTTTTT. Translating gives CASSPGPGGTGELFF.

The CDR3 DNA sequence: TGTGCCAGCACCGAGGACAGAGCAGCCTATGGCTACACCTTC. This codes for CASTEDRAAYGYTF. The chain combines TRBV5-5 with TRBJ1-2; the D gene is possibly TRBD1 (6 bases). The CDR3 is 14 residues long. V lost 6 bases and J 4 bases, leaving 16 bases between the germline ends. The germline CDR1 and CDR2 sequences are SGHKS and YYEKEE (reference sequence).

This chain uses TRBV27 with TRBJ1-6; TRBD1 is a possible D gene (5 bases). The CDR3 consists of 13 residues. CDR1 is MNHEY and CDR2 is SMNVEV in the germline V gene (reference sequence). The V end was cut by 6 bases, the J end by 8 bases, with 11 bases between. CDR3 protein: CASRGREHSPLHF. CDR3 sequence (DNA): TGTGCCAGCAGAGGCAGGGAGCATTCACCCCTCCACTTT.

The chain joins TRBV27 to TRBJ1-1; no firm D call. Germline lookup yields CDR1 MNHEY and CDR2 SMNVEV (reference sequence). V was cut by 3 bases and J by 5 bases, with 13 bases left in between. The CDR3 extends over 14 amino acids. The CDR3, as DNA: TGTGCCAGCAGTTTGGAGGGAAGCGGAACTGAAGCTTTCTTT. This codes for CASSLEGSGTEAFF.

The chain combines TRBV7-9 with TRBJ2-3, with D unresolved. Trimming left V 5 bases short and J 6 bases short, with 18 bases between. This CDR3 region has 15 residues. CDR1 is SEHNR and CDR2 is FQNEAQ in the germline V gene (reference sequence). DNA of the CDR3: TGTGCCAGCAGCCCCGTCAGTTCAAGTTTCGATACGCAGTATTTT. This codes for CASSPVSSSFDTQYF.

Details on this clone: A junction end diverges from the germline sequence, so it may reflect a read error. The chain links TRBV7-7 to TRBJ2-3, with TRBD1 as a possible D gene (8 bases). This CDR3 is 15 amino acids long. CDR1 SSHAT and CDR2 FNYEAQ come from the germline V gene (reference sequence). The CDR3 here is CASSYGQGGTDTQYF. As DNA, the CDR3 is TGTGCTAGCAGCTATGGACAGGGAGGGACAGATACGCAGTATTTT. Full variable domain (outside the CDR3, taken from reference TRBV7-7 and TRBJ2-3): GAGVSQSPRYKVTKRGQDVTLRCDPISSHATLYWYQQALGQGPEFLTYFNYEAQPDKSGLPSDRFSAERPEGSISTLTIQRTEQRDSAMYRCASSYGQGGTDTQYFGPGTRLTVL.

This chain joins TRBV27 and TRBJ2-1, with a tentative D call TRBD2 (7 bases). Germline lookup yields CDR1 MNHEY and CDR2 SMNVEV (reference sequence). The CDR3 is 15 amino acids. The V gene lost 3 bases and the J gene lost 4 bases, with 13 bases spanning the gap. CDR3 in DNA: TGTGCCAGCAGTTTTGGGGAGGGGGGATACAATGAGCAGTTCTTC. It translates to CASSFGEGGYNEQFF.

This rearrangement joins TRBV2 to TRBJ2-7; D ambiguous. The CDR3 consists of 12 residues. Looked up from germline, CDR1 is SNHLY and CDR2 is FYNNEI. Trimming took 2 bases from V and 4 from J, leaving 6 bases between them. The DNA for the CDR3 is TGTGCCAGCAGTGAATCGGCTTACGAGCAGTACTTC. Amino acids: CASSESAYEQYF.

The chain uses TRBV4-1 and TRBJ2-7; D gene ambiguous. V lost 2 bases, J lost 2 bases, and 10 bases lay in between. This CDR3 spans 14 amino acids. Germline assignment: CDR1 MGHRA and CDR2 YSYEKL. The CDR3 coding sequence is TGCGCCAGCAGCCAACGGTATAAGACCTACGAGCAGTACTTC. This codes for CASSQRYKTYEQYF.

The CDR3 sequence: CASSLLGGRPTDTQYF. CDR3 bases: TGTGCCAGCAGTTTATTAGGGGGGCGGCCCACAGATACGCAGTATTTT. The gene calls are TRBV27 and TRBJ2-3, with D perhaps matching TRBD1 or TRBD2 (6 bases each). V dropped 1 base and J dropped 2 bases, with 13 bases sitting between them. Germline V gene lookup returns CDR1 MNHEY and CDR2 SMNVEV (reference sequence). This CDR3 is 16 amino acids long.

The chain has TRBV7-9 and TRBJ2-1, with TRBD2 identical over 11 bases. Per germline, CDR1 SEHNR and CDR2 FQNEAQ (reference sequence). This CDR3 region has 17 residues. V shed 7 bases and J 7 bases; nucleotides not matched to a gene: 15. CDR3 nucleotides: TGTGCCAGCACCGACTCCCAGCTAGCGGGAGGTGTTAATGAGCAGTTCTTC. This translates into CASTDSQLAGGVNEQFF.

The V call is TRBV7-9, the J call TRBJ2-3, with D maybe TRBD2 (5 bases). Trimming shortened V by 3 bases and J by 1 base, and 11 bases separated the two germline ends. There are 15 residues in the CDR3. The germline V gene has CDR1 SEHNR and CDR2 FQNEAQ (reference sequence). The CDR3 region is CASSFELVGTDTQYF. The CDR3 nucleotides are TGTGCCAGCAGCTTCGAACTAGTCGGCACAGATACGCAGTATTTT.